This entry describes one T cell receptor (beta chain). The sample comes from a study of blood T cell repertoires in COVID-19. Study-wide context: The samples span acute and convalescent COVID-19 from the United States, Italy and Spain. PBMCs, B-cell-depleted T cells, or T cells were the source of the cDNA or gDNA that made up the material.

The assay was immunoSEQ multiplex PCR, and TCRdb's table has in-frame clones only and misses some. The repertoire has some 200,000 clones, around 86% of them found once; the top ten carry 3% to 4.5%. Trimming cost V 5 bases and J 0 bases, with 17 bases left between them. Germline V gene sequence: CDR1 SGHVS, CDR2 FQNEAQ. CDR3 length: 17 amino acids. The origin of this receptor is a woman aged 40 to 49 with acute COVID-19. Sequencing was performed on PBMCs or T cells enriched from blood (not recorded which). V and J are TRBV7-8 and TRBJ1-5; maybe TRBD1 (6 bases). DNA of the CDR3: TGTGCCAGCAGCCCTTCCCAGGGGCGCTATAGCAATCAGCCCCAGCATTTT. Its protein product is CASSPSQGRYSNQPQHF.